Listed here is a single TCR beta chain. In the original processing: The authors estimated nucleated cell counts from reference gene primer amplification. This table comes from immunoSEQ multiplex PCR, and its TCRdb copy is limited to in-frame clones, with some not included. V and J calls plus clone size are reproduced from that table; the DNA served to infer D and trimming. Among 250,000 or so clones listed, about 88% were seen once. This entry is derived from a study of blood T cell repertoires in COVID-19. Looking at the study overall: There were acute and convalescent COVID-19 samples, and they came from the United States, Italy and Spain. The cDNA or gDNA used as material had been derived from T cells, B-cell-depleted T cells, or PBMCs.

This CDR3 is built from 14 residues. The V and J ends lost 6 bases and 1 base respectively, with 12 bases between them. CDR1 is ENHRY, CDR2 SYGVKD, per germline. The sample taken for sequencing was peripheral blood. This receptor was obtained from a woman between 35 and 50 years old who had recovered from COVID-19. The J gene is TRBJ1-1, the V gene TRBV10-3; D unresolved. This CDR3 is CAISPGEGNTEAFF. CDR3 sequence (DNA): TGTGCCATCAGCCCCGGGGAGGGGAACACTGAAGCTTTCTTT.